The rows below give T cell receptor beta chains drawn from one sample of a study of beta chain features in type 1 diabetes. TCRdb's copy holds only in-frame clones and misses some; the assay was immunoSEQ multiplex PCR. There are nearly 700,000 clones in the sample; roughly an eighth occur only once, and 0.022% lies in the top ten. Sequenced sample: naive CD4+ T cells from blood. The source is a man younger than 35 with type 1 diabetes. Both conserved end residues are part of each CDR3. A D gene is named only where the DNA matches it firmly. Clone sizes are given selectively: once, few, many, or a class where the clone is expanded.

TRBV4-1	.	few	TRBJ2-3	TGCGCCAGCAGCCCCTGGACACCCAGCACAGATACGCAGTATTTT	CASSPWTPSTDTQYF
TRBV30	.	few	TRBJ2-7	TGTGCCTGGAGTGCTGGGTACGAGCAGTACTTC	CAWSAGYEQYF
TRBV7-9	TRBD1	few	TRBJ2-1	TGTGCCAGCAGCTTAGGACAGGGATCGGGGAATGAGCAGTTCTTC	CASSLGQGSGNEQFF
TRBV2	TRBD2	.	TRBJ2-3	TGTGCCAGCAGTGAAGCGCTTCAGGAGCGGGGGGGCTTCACAGATACGCAGTATTTT	CASSEALQERGGFTDTQYF
TRBV30	TRBD2	.	TRBJ2-3	TGTGCCTGGACAACTAGCGGGGGTACGCAGTATTTT	CAWTTSGGTQYF
TRBV9	.	few	TRBJ2-3	TGTGCCAGCAGCGTAAACACGGGGGCCACCCATGATACGCAGTATTTT	CASSVNTGATHDTQYF
TRBV10-3	TRBD1	few	TRBJ1-5	TGTGCCATCAGTGGACGGACAGGGGGCCAGCCCCAGCATTTT	CAISGRTGGQPQHF
TRBV30	.	few	TRBJ2-5	TGTGCCTGGAGTGTATTTGGGACAGAGACCCAGTACTTC	CAWSVFGTETQYF
TRBV5-4	.	few	TRBJ2-7	TGTGCCAGCAGCCCGGGCGGAGGAATCTACGAGCAGTACTTC	CASSPGGGIYEQYF
TRBV30	.	few	TRBJ1-2	TGTGCCTGGAGTCCAGGGGCCCCGTATGGCTACACCTTC	CAWSPGAPYGYTF
TRBV5-6	.	.	TRBJ1-1	TGTGCCAGCAGAGCTGTCGGCACTGAAGCTTTCTTT	CASRAVGTEAFF
TRBV2	.	.	TRBJ2-5	TGTGCCAGCAGTAAGGAAGAGACCCAGTACTTC	CASSKEETQYF
TRBV30	TRBD2	few	TRBJ2-7	TGTGCCTGGAGTGTTACTAGCGGGGGAGAGCAGTACTTC	CAWSVTSGGEQYF